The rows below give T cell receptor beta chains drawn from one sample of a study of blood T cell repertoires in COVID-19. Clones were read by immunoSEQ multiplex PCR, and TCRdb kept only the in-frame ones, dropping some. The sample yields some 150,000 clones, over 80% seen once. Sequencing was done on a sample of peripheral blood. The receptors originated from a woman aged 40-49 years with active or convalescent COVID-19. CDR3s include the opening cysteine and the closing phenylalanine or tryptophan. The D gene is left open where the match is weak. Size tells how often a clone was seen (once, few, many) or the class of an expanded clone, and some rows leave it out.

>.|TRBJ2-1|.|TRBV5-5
CASSIQLWARSYNEQFF
TGTGCCAGCAGCATACAGTTGTGGGCCCGCTCCTACAATGAGCAGTTCTTC
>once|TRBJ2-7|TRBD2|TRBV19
CASSPQSGSKYEQYF
TGTGCCAGTAGTCCTCAAAGCGGGAGTAAATACGAGCAGTACTTC
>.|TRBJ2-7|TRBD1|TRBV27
CASSFGTGSYEQYF
TGTGCCAGCAGTTTCGGGACAGGATCCTACGAGCAGTACTTC
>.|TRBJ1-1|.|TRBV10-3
CAISESLGGTEAFF
TGTGCCATCAGTGAGTCGTTGGGAGGGACTGAAGCTTTCTTT
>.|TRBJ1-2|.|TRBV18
CASSPVGRNYGYTF
TGTGCCAGCTCACCAGTGGGGCGTAACTATGGCTACACCTTC
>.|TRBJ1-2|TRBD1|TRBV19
CASSIPGPGRGPYGYTF
TGTGCCAGTAGTATTCCGGGGCCTGGTAGGGGGCCCTATGGCTACACCTTC
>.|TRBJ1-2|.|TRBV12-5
CASGLGGPNYGYTF
TGTGCTAGTGGTTTGGGGGGGCCCAACTATGGCTACACCTTC
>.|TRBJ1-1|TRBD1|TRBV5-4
CASSRTGRNTEAFF
TGTGCCAGCAGCCGGACAGGCCGGAACACTGAAGCTTTCTTT
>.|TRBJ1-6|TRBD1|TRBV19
CASSIRDRDSPLHF
TGTGCCAGTAGTATCCGGGACAGAGATTCACCCCTCCACTTT
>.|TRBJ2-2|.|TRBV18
CASSPPAVTGELFF
TGTGCCAGCTCACCACCCGCAGTTACCGGGGAGCTGTTTTTT
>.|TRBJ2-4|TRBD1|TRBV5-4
CASSFRDRENIQYF
TGTGCCAGCAGCTTCCGGGACAGAGAAAACATTCAGTACTTC
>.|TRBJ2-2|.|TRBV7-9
CASSLIEAGELFF
TGTGCCAGCAGCTTAATAGAGGCCGGGGAGCTGTTTTTT
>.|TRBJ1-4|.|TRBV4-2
CASSQDLAGAREKLFF
TGTGCCAGCAGCCAAGATCTTGCGGGGGCTCGGGAAAAACTGTTTTTT
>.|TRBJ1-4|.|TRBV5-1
CASSLGGGEKLFF
TGCGCCAGCAGCTTGGGAGGGGGTGAAAAACTGTTTTTT
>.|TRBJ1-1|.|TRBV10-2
CASSGTRWGPSTEAFF
TGCGCCAGTTCCGGGACAAGGTGGGGTCCGAGCACTGAAGCTTTCTTT
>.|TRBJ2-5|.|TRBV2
CASMWNRAGETQYF
TGTGCCAGCATGTGGAACAGGGCCGGAGAGACCCAGTACTTC